This passage covers 22 T cell receptor beta chains from one sample sequenced in a study of identical twins. MiXCR, applied by TCRdb to the 5' RACE reads, yields one record per CDR3 protein. The table lists over 550,000 distinct CDR3 sequences, just over 7% of them singletons. The sample was also reused in another study, on yellow fever vaccine responses in identical twins.

Sequencing was carried out using PBMCs. These receptors came from a young woman in good health.

This clonotype was picked up a small number of times. V gene TRBV6-1 combines with J gene TRBJ2-5; D assignment may be TRBD1 or TRBD2 (6 bases each). Germline-derived CDR1 and CDR2 are MNHNS and SASEGT. There are 15 residues in the CDR3. Trimming shortened V by 6 bases and J by 0 bases, and 14 bases separated the two germline ends. The CDR3 loop is CASSFEGGHQETQYF. CDR3 in DNA: TGTGCCAGCAGCTTTGAGGGGGGACACCAAGAGACCCAGTACTTC.

The V gene is TRBV14, the J gene TRBJ2-3; TRBD2 matches at 10 bases. Germline V lookup: CDR1 SGHDN, CDR2 FVKESK. The CDR3 consists of 18 residues. The ends lost 6 bases at V and 7 bases at J; junction bases unmatched: 19. CDR3 protein: CASSQKRGEAGGPNTQYF. The CDR3 DNA is TGTGCCAGCAGTCAGAAAAGAGGAGAAGCGGGGGGGCCGAATACGCAGTATTTT. Together with reference TRBV14 and TRBJ2-3, the CDR3 gives the full variable domain: EAGVTQFPSHSVIEKGQTVTLRCDPISGHDNLYWYRRVMGKEIKFLLHFVKESKQDESGMPNNRFLAERTGGTYSTLKVQPAELEDSGVYFCASSQKRGEAGGPNTQYFGPGTRLTVL.

This clonotype was observed a handful of times. The chain recombines TRBV24-1 with TRBJ2-3, with 8 bases identical to TRBD2. CDR3 length: 17 residues. V lost 5 bases and J lost 1; bases outside the gene matches: 10. Germline CDR1 reads KGHDR; CDR2 reads SFDVKD. CDR3 in amino acids: CATSGNLGGAGTDTQYF. CDR3 nucleotides: TGTGCCACCAGTGGTAATCTCGGGGGGGCCGGCACAGATACGCAGTATTTT.

The V gene is TRBV2, the J gene TRBJ2-6; maybe TRBD1 (6 bases). The germline V gene has CDR1 SNHLY and CDR2 FYNNEI. V dropped 7 bases and J dropped 2 bases, with 15 bases sitting between them. This CDR3 spans 16 amino acids. CDR3 DNA: TGTGCCAGCACGACAAACAGGGTTGCTGGGGCCAACGTCCTGACTTTC. The encoded protein is CASTTNRVAGANVLTF.

Many counts were recorded for this clonotype. This chain connects TRBV11-2 to TRBJ2-3, with D tentatively TRBD2 (7 bases). Germline lookup yields CDR1 SGHAT and CDR2 FQNNGV. Trimming stripped 3 bases from V and 3 bases from J, with 16 bases between. This CDR3 has 16 amino acids. CDR3 sequence reads: CASSFLAGAGTDTQYF. As DNA, the CDR3 is TGTGCCAGCAGCTTCTTGGCGGGGGCGGGTACAGATACGCAGTATTTT.

V gene TRBV12-3 or TRBV12-4 combines with J gene TRBJ2-7; D not certain. The ends were cut back, 5 bases at V and 6 bases at J, with 14 bases in the middle. This CDR3 is built from 13 residues. CDR3 region: CASSTDGTGEQYF. The CDR3 coding sequence is TGTGCCAGCAGTACGGACGGAACGGGCGAGCAGTACTTC.

This clonotype was observed many times. V and J are TRBV4-1 and TRBJ2-2; D is perhaps TRBD2 (5 bases). In germline, CDR1 is MGHRA, CDR2 YSYEKL. V was pared by 2 bases and J by 3 bases, with 10 bases between. The CDR3 spans 15 residues. The CDR3 loop is CASSQKTTDTGELFF. In DNA, the CDR3 is TGCGCCAGCAGCCAAAAGACTACAGACACCGGGGAGCTGTTTTTT.

This clonotype occurred a few times. The chain links TRBV20-1 to TRBJ2-1; a possible D gene is TRBD2 (6 bases). CDR1 DFQATT and CDR2 SNEGSKA come from the germline V gene (reference sequence). Between the trimmed V and J ends, which lost 3 bases and 4 bases, there was a span of 13 bases. The CDR3 is made up of 14 amino acids. CDR3 sequence reads: CSASEEGLYNEQFF. The CDR3 DNA follows: TGCAGTGCTAGCGAGGAGGGACTGTACAATGAGCAGTTCTTC.

The genes are TRBV18 and TRBJ1-3; D remains unclear. From germline, CDR1 is KGHSH and CDR2 LQKENI. CDR3 size: 16 residues. V dropped 1 base and J dropped 0 bases, with 10 bases sitting between them. This CDR3 is CASSPQQSVSGNTIYF. For the CDR3, the DNA is TGTGCCAGCTCACCACAGCAGAGCGTCTCTGGAAACACCATATATTTT.

V usage is TRBV5-6 and J usage is TRBJ2-3, with no clear D. The germline V and J ends were trimmed by 5 bases and 4 bases, with 11 bases remaining between them. The germline V gene encodes CDR1 SGHDT and CDR2 YYEEEE. The CDR3 length is 13 residues. CDR3 amino acids: CASSARMADTQYF. CDR3 DNA: TGTGCCAGCAGTGCGCGGATGGCAGATACGCAGTATTTT.

This clonotype appeared many times. This chain links TRBV7-9 with TRBJ1-1; D is uncertain. In germline, CDR1 is SEHNR, CDR2 FQNEAQ (reference sequence). The CDR3 has 16 amino acids. Trimming took 6 bases from V and 6 from J, leaving 23 bases between them. This CDR3 is CASRNHTLWVRAEAFF. As DNA, the CDR3 is TGTGCCAGCAGAAACCATACTCTGTGGGTGCGAGCTGAAGCTTTCTTT.

This clonotype occurred many times. The rearrangement links TRBV5-1 to TRBJ2-2, with a weak D call TRBD2 (5 bases). Germline assignment: CDR1 SGHRS and CDR2 YFSETQ. The CDR3 has 14 residues. Trimming cost V 5 bases and J 4 bases, with 12 bases left between them. Written as DNA, the CDR3 is TGCGCCAGCAGAGCGGTAGAAGGCACCGGGGAGCTGTTTTTT. Its translation is CASRAVEGTGELFF.

V and J are TRBV5-1 and TRBJ2-1, with D perhaps assigned TRBD1 or TRBD2 (5 bases each). Germline loops: CDR1 SGHRS, CDR2 YFSETQ. The V gene lost 7 bases and the J gene lost 8 bases, with 16 bases spanning the gap. The CDR3 contains 13 residues. In DNA, the CDR3 is TGCGCCAGCGGGACCACGCCCGGCGATGAGCAGTTCTTC. It encodes CASGTTPGDEQFF.

This chain connects TRBV25-1 to TRBJ2-5; 7 bases align to TRBD1. The CDR3 covers 14 residues. V shed 5 bases and J 3 bases; nucleotides not matched to a gene: 6. Germline V gives CDR1 MGHDK, CDR2 SYGVNS. The CDR3 nucleotides are TGTGCCAGCAGTAACAGGGGTTCCAAAGAGACCCAGTACTTC. Translating gives CASSNRGSKETQYF.

This clonotype was seen many times. The rearrangement links TRBV27 to TRBJ2-7, with 9 bases lining up with TRBD2. V lost 6 bases and J lost 4; bases outside the gene matches: 7. The CDR3 covers 14 residues. The V gene's germline CDR1 is MNHEY and CDR2 SMNVEV (reference sequence). The CDR3 reads CASRPGTSSYEQYF. CDR3 in DNA: TGTGCCAGCAGACCCGGGACTAGCAGTTACGAGCAGTACTTC.

This clonotype was found a few times. This chain connects TRBV11-2 to TRBJ2-3; possible D gene TRBD2, 6 bases. The CDR3 covers 16 residues. The V and J ends lost 6 bases and 3 bases respectively, with 19 bases between them. In germline, CDR1 is SGHAT, CDR2 FQNNGV. This chain's CDR3 is CASRTRDSGRTDTQYF. The CDR3 DNA reads TGTGCCAGCAGGACTCGGGACTCAGGTCGGACAGATACGCAGTATTTT.

V gene TRBV7-6 combines with J gene TRBJ2-2; 7 nucleotides align to TRBD2. The length of the CDR3 is 14 residues. CDR1 SGHVS and CDR2 FNYEAQ come from the germline V gene. With V trimmed by 5 bases and J by 6 bases, 6 bases remained unmatched. The CDR3 loop is CASSRLTSSGELFF. The CDR3 nucleotides read TGTGCCAGCAGCCGCCTGACTAGCTCCGGGGAGCTGTTTTTT.

This clonotype was seen only a few times. The gene calls are TRBV7-6 and TRBJ2-5; D not resolved. Germline CDR1 and CDR2: SGHVS and FNYEAQ. Trimming removed 5 bases at V and 5 bases at J, with 27 bases between. This CDR3 spans 18 amino acids. This CDR3 reads CASSSTGNLGLYPETQYF. In DNA, the CDR3 is TGTGCCAGCAGCAGTACCGGAAACTTGGGTCTATATCCGGAGACCCAGTACTTC.

This clonotype came up a few times. The genes are TRBV3-1 and TRBJ2-5, with D tentatively TRBD2 (5 bases). V was clipped by 4 bases and J by 1 base, with 16 bases between them. The CDR3 sequence is 16 residues long. Germline V gene sequence: CDR1 LGHDT, CDR2 YNNKEL (reference sequence). CDR3 bases: TGTGCCAGCAGCCGAGGGAAGGCCCCCGGCCAAGAGACCCAGTACTTC. This gives the protein CASSRGKAPGQETQYF.

This chain links TRBV6-1 with TRBJ2-1; D not resolved. V lost 6 bases and J lost 6, with 12 bases in between. Germline CDR1 reads MNHNS; CDR2 reads SASEGT. The CDR3 is made up of 13 amino acids. The chain's CDR3 is CASSTDWFNEQFF. Here the CDR3 DNA reads TGTGCCAGCAGCACAGATTGGTTCAATGAGCAGTTCTTC.

This clonotype was picked up many times. The chain joins TRBV9 to TRBJ2-5; D possibly corresponds to TRBD1 (7 bases). There are 17 residues in the CDR3. Looked up from germline, CDR1 is SGDLS and CDR2 is YYNGEE. Trimming stripped 3 bases from V and 2 bases from J, with 20 bases between. The CDR3, as DNA: TGTGCCAGCAGCGCCCGACAGGGACGGGGGTCGCAAGAGACCCAGTACTTC. This sequence encodes CASSARQGRGSQETQYF.

Only a few counts were recorded for this clonotype. The J gene is TRBJ2-1, the V gene TRBV20-1, with 15 bases that match TRBD2. With 2 bases clipped from V and 4 bases from J, the junction kept 3 bases outside the gene matches. The CDR3 contains 16 residues. Germline V gene sequence: CDR1 DFQATT, CDR2 SNEGSKA (reference sequence). CDR3 residues: CSARPGLAGGYNEQFF. In DNA, the CDR3 is TGCAGTGCTAGACCGGGACTAGCGGGGGGATACAATGAGCAGTTCTTC.